This T cell receptor beta chain was recorded in a study of beta chain features in type 1 diabetes. Findings of the study overall: Across all four CD4+ subsets, people with type 1 diabetes showed modestly shorter TCRB CDR3s. Among patients, naive, central memory and Treg TCRB repertoires appeared more similar than among healthy donors. When VDJ junctions were examined, type 1 diabetes patients showed fewer insertions and more deletions.

V lost 3 bases, J lost 1 base, and 6 bases stayed unmatched. The germline V gene has CDR1 MDHEN and CDR2 SYDVKM. The CDR3 sequence is 17 residues long. This clone turned up a few times. Its antigen is unidentified. Every isolated RNA sample was fully reverse transcribed, so sequencing captured expressed TCRB transcripts. The average read count of naive, central memory and regulatory T cell samples was around 3.6 million. Sequencing was performed with immunoSEQ multiplex PCR; in TCRdb, only in-frame clones are kept and a portion is missing. Of 600,000 to 700,000 clones listed, roughly 12% are singletons.

The receptor's source is a man aged 25 to 40 with type 1 diabetes. The material sequenced was naive CD4+ T cells from blood. The rearrangement links TRBV28 to TRBJ2-3; TRBD2 matches at 11 bases. The CDR3 bases are TGTGCCAGCAGTTTCCTTAGCGGGGGGGCCGGCACAGATACGCAGTATTTT. Its translation is CASSFLSGGAGTDTQYF.